Sequencing of this TCR beta chain was carried out in a study of response to subunit inactivated influenza vaccine (dated by TCRdb to the late 2010s). Describing the broader study: Deep quantitative profiling of the T cell receptor repertoire was used in the study to follow responses to a trivalent subunit inactivated influenza vaccine. What the authors observed across the whole study: The authors suggested that each seasonal influenza vaccination may recruit only a limited number of new T cells.

To prepare the library, RT-PCR was applied. The listed sequencing device is Illumina HiSeq 2500. Clones were called with MiXCR by TCRdb after fastp trimmed the public reads at Q25, and only in-frame beta chains were retained. Rows are combined by CDR3 protein, so each entry shows the most common genes and DNA. The sample table holds 600,000 to 850,000 distinct CDR3 sequences, of which around 15% were seen once. The ten largest make up roughly 7.2% of the sample. Between the V and J ends, shortened by 5 bases and 2 bases respectively, the junction contains 7 bases. Looking up the germline V gene yields CDR1 MDHEN and CDR2 SYDVKM. Its CDR3 holds 14 amino acids, cysteine through phenylalanine. The only DNA kept is the CDR3, 42 bases in frame from the first base. As regards this clonotype: Its binding antigen is unknown. The sample holds no much larger clone one base away, and base qualities are not on file.

The source material was PBMCs from blood, sampled about 14 days before vaccination. This receptor was taken from a man aged 45-65 years who received an inactivated influenza vaccine. Donor details come from another sample of the same person, matched by shared clones. The chain was built from TRBV28 and TRBJ2-6; the D gene remains uncertain. The CDR3 has the sequence CASSPDTGANVLTF. The DNA sequence is TGTGCCAGCAGTCCGGATACTGGGGCCAACGTCCTGACTTTC.